The source of this T cell receptor (beta chain) is a study of lymphopenia after photon versus proton radiotherapy. General study findings and limits: Photon-treated patients lost naive T cells and TCR diversity; proton-treated stayed stable.

On this clone itself: The target antigen is unknown.

The CDR3 has 12 amino acids. V was shortened by 5 bases and J by 7 bases, with 11 bases between the two germline ends. Germline V gives CDR1 SGHTA, CDR2 FQGNSA. Here immunoSEQ multiplex PCR was the method, and the copy in TCRdb shows in-frame clones only, minus some. This table holds around 26,000 clones, around four fifths found once. This material consisted of peripheral blood, taken from a patient treated with proton-based radiotherapy. The chain employs TRBV7-2 and TRBJ1-2; possibly TRBD1 for D (5 bases). The sequence was collected from a woman in her sixties or seventies with pancreatic cancer. For the CDR3, the DNA is TGTGCCAGCAGCCCCTCGGGGGGTGGCTACACCTTC. Residues: CASSPSGGGYTF.